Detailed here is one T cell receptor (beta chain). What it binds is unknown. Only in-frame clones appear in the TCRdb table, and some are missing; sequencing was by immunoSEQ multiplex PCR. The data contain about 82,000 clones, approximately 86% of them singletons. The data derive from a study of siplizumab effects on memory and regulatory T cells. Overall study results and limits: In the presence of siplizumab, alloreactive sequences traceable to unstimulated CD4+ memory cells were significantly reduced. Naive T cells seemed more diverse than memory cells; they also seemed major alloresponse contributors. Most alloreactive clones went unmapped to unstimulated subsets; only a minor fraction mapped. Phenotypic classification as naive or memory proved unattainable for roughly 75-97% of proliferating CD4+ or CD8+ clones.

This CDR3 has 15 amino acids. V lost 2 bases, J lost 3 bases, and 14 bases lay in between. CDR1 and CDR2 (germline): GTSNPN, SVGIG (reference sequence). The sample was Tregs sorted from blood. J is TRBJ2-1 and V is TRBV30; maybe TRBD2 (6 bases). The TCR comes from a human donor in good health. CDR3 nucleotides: TGTGCCTGGAGTAAAATGGGGGGTCTCTACAATGAGCAGTTCTTC. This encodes CAWSKMGGLYNEQFF.